This entry features one T cell receptor (beta chain) sequence. Its antigen is not yet known. No clone much larger than this one lies a single base away; base qualities are absent. The entry originates in a study of blood T cell repertoires in COVID-19 (dated by TCRdb to between 2020 and 2021). The study in broad terms: Collaborator samples came from the United States, Italy and Spain and covered acute and convalescent phases of COVID-19. The material from the prospective study consisted of cDNA or gDNA derived from T cells, B-cell-depleted T cells, or PBMCs. Deeply sampled blood TCRbeta repertoires from subjects exposed to, actively infected with, or recovered from COVID-19 were included in the dataset. The repertoires were made available in a free public database intended to serve as a resource for research on the immune response to SARS-CoV-2. The samples were drawn from two sources: the first 160 participants of the ongoing ImmuneRACE study, and 1,200 or so subjects contributed by 6 global collaborators. The sample metadata nearly always contained a de-identified subject ID, COVID-19 status, age in years and sex. HLA class I and class II types, where available, came from metadata supplied by the sample provider rather than from assay-based typing. General findings and caveats noted by the study authors: The amount of clinical and demographic metadata varied by source and participant and was provided uncurated.

The CDR3 has 13 amino acids, counting the end cysteine and phenylalanine. Only the CDR3 DNA stays, 39 bases, in frame from base 1. CDR1 and CDR2 are drawn from the germline V gene (reference sequence): SGHKS, YYEKEE. V and J are truncated by 2 bases and 6 bases respectively, leaving an intervening sequence of 11 bases. TCRbeta CDR3 regions were amplified from genomic DNA by means of the immunoSEQ Assay, a bias-controlled multiplex PCR. In the source study's methods: The number of nucleated cells in each sample was estimated by amplification of reference gene primers within the assay. To quantify the absolute abundance of each unique TCRbeta CDR3 rearrangement, sequence reads were collapsed and filtered. Productive Simpson clonality was computed per sample as the square root of Simpson's diversity index over productive rearrangements. The table comes from immuneACCESS by way of TCRdb, which keeps in-frame sequences with V and J called. Part of the clones is missing from these tables; in studies checked, under half for an unresolved V gene and the rest for unknown reasons. V, J and clone size are taken as reported in that table, and D and trimming were inferred from the DNA itself. The sample profile shows some 87,000 clones; about 80% of them were found once. The ten top clones hold more than 20% of the sample.

The collaborating institutions used their own protocols to collect whole blood in K2EDTA tubes. Collaborator samples were shipped for TCRbeta analysis as frozen whole blood, isolated PBMCs, or DNA extracted from either sample type. The clonotype comes from a human donor in a cohort sampled during active COVID-19. The chain is assembled from TRBV5-5 and TRBJ1-1, and the D gene may be TRBD1, 6 bases matching. The specimen sequenced was peripheral blood. The DNA sequence follows: TGTGCCAGCAGCTTACAGGGTTCCGCTGAAGCTTTCTTT. It specifies CASSLQGSAEAFF.